These T cell receptor beta chains were read from a single sample in a study of T cells after yellow fever vaccination. TCRdb reprocessed the 5' RACE reads via MiXCR and lists one record per CDR3 protein. The profile shows more than 300,000 distinct CDR3 sequences, approximately 11% of them singletons. The sequencing used CD4+ T cells sorted from PBMCs, collected 45 days after the yellow fever booster vaccination. The source is a man between 18 and 29 years old who received the YFV17D yellow fever vaccine. Each CDR3 is given with its conserved first and last residue. Each record gives: J gene, V gene, D gene, clone size, CDR3 DNA, CDR3 protein. A D gene is named only where the DNA matches it firmly. Rows give clone size only sometimes, using once, few, many, or a class for an expanded clone.

J: TRBJ2-1; V: TRBV4-3; D: NA; size: few; DNA: TGCGCCAGCAGCCGAGGACGGGGTGAGCAGTTCTTC; CDR3: CASSRGRGEQFF
J: TRBJ2-2; V: TRBV3-1; D: NA; size: NA; DNA: TGTGCCAGCAGGTTTCAGGGATCTGCCGGGGAGCTGTTTTTT; CDR3: CASRFQGSAGELFF
J: TRBJ1-6; V: TRBV6-5; D: TRBD1; size: many; DNA: TGTGCCAGCAGTTACGCTATTAGGACAGGGTGGGGGGGTAATTCACCCCTCCACTTT; CDR3: CASSYAIRTGWGGNSPLHF
J: TRBJ1-5; V: TRBV30; D: NA; size: NA; DNA: TGTGCCTGGGCCGACAGGTTTGATCAGCCCCAGCATTTT; CDR3: CAWADRFDQPQHF
J: TRBJ2-3; V: TRBV4-3; D: TRBD2; size: NA; DNA: TGCGCCAGCAGCCCGCGTCCGATCGAGCTAGCGGGGGTCACAGATACGCAGTATTTT; CDR3: CASSPRPIELAGVTDTQYF
J: TRBJ2-7; V: TRBV27; D: TRBD1; size: NA; DNA: TGTGCCAGCAGTCGAATCCCTCTCGGACAGGGAAGCTCCTACGAGCAGTACTTC; CDR3: CASSRIPLGQGSSYEQYF
J: TRBJ2-7; V: TRBV6-2/TRBV6-3; D: NA; size: NA; DNA: TGTGCCAGCAGTTACTCGACGTTTACCTACGAGCAGTACTTC; CDR3: CASSYSTFTYEQYF
J: TRBJ1-1; V: TRBV3-1; D: NA; size: many; DNA: TGTGCCAGCAGTCCCCGGGGGAACACTGAAGCTTTCTTT; CDR3: CASSPRGNTEAFF
J: TRBJ2-1; V: TRBV6-2/TRBV6-3; D: NA; size: NA; DNA: TGTGCCAGCAGTTCCCAGGGGTGGGAGCAGTTCTTC; CDR3: CASSSQGWEQFF
J: TRBJ2-2; V: TRBV7-3; D: NA; size: few; DNA: TGTGCCAGCAAGGGTGGGGGGAAGAACACCGGGGAGCTGTTTTTT; CDR3: CASKGGGKNTGELFF
J: TRBJ2-2; V: TRBV6-5; D: NA; size: few; DNA: TGTGCCAGCAGTTACACGACATCAGGCACCGGGGAGCTGTTTTTT; CDR3: CASSYTTSGTGELFF
J: TRBJ2-5; V: TRBV20-1; D: NA; size: NA; DNA: TGCAGTGCTAGGGGGACTCTCCAAGAGACCCAGTACTTC; CDR3: CSARGTLQETQYF
J: TRBJ2-3; V: TRBV18; D: NA; size: NA; DNA: TGTGCCAGCTCGGGAGACCTTACAGATACGCAGTATTTT; CDR3: CASSGDLTDTQYF
J: TRBJ2-3; V: TRBV12-3/TRBV12-4; D: TRBD1; size: NA; DNA: TGTGCCAGCAGTTTGGTAACAGGGGGAGATACGCAGTATTTT; CDR3: CASSLVTGGDTQYF
J: TRBJ1-6; V: TRBV6-5; D: NA; size: few; DNA: TGTGCCAGCAGTTACTCGCAGGGCAGTTCACCCCTCCACTTT; CDR3: CASSYSQGSSPLHF
J: TRBJ2-1; V: TRBV7-3; D: TRBD2; size: NA; DNA: TGTGCCAGCAGCTCTCGACTAGCGGGTGCCGTGAATGAGCAGTTCTTC; CDR3: CASSSRLAGAVNEQFF
J: TRBJ2-5; V: TRBV9; D: NA; size: few; DNA: TGTGCCAGCAGCGTAGGACCTCAAGAGACCCAGTACTTC; CDR3: CASSVGPQETQYF
J: TRBJ1-1; V: TRBV7-2; D: NA; size: many; DNA: TGTGCCAGCAGACCCGGACCTAACACTGAAGCTTTCTTT; CDR3: CASRPGPNTEAFF
J: TRBJ2-6; V: TRBV5-1; D: NA; size: NA; DNA: TGCGCCAGCAGCTTGAGTGTTGGGGCCAACGTCCTGACTTTC; CDR3: CASSLSVGANVLTF
J: TRBJ2-2; V: TRBV12-3/TRBV12-4; D: TRBD1; size: NA; DNA: TGTGCCAGCACCATGACAGGGGTCACCGGGGAGCTGTTTTTT; CDR3: CASTMTGVTGELFF
J: TRBJ1-5; V: TRBV20-1; D: NA; size: many; DNA: TGCAGTGCTAGAGATCCTACAGGGAATCAGCCCCAGCATTTT; CDR3: CSARDPTGNQPQHF
J: TRBJ2-1; V: TRBV19; D: NA; size: NA; DNA: TGTGCCAGTACCCCGAGCCGGGGACGGGTCGGTGAGCAGTTCTTC; CDR3: CASTPSRGRVGEQFF
J: TRBJ2-2; V: TRBV4-3; D: TRBD1; size: few; DNA: TGCGCCAGCAGCCCTTGGGACAGGGCAACCGGGGAGCTGTTTTTT; CDR3: CASSPWDRATGELFF
J: TRBJ1-2; V: TRBV6-6; D: NA; size: NA; DNA: TGTGCCAGCAGTGCCGGGGGGACCAGCTATGGCTACACCTTC; CDR3: CASSAGGTSYGYTF
J: TRBJ2-3; V: TRBV7-2; D: TRBD2; size: few; DNA: TGTGCCAGCAGCCCCGGGGGGGGGTTCGGTACGCAGTATTTT; CDR3: CASSPGGGFGTQYF
J: TRBJ2-3; V: TRBV6-2/TRBV6-3; D: NA; size: many; DNA: TGTGCCACCAGGGACCCGACAGATACGCAGTATTTT; CDR3: CATRDPTDTQYF
J: TRBJ2-1; V: TRBV27; D: TRBD1; size: few; DNA: TGTGCCAGCAGTCCGTCCGGACAGGGCGGGCAGTTCTTC; CDR3: CASSPSGQGGQFF
J: TRBJ2-3; V: TRBV4-2; D: TRBD2; size: NA; DNA: TGTGCCAGCAGCCAAGTTCGAGCGGGGGGCACAGATACGCAGTATTTT; CDR3: CASSQVRAGGTDTQYF
J: TRBJ2-7; V: TRBV5-5; D: NA; size: few; DNA: TGTGCCAGCAGCTTGGCCAGGGTAGTCACCTACGAGCAGTACTTC; CDR3: CASSLARVVTYEQYF
J: TRBJ1-5; V: TRBV6-2/TRBV6-3; D: NA; size: NA; DNA: TGTGCCACAAGTCGGGACACGAGCAATCAGCCCCAGCATTTT; CDR3: CATSRDTSNQPQHF
J: TRBJ2-1; V: TRBV7-6; D: TRBD2; size: NA; DNA: TGTGCCAGCAGCTCCCCGGGCGGTTTGGGGACTAGCGTTGGGGGGCAGTTCTTC; CDR3: CASSSPGGLGTSVGGQFF
J: TRBJ2-1; V: TRBV3-1; D: NA; size: NA; DNA: TGTGCCAGCAGCCAAGACCGGGGGAGCGGAACGAGGCAGTTCTTC; CDR3: CASSQDRGSGTRQFF
J: TRBJ2-3; V: TRBV20-1; D: TRBD1; size: many; DNA: TGCAGTGCGACTCCGGGACAGGGAATTTCTAGCACAGATACGCAGTATTTT; CDR3: CSATPGQGISSTDTQYF
J: TRBJ1-1; V: TRBV29-1; D: NA; size: few; DNA: TGCAGCGCCTCCCTATGGGGTTTTGACCTCACTGAAGCTTTCTTT; CDR3: CSASLWGFDLTEAFF
J: TRBJ2-7; V: TRBV11-2; D: NA; size: NA; DNA: TGTGCCAGCAGCACCAGGGTGTACGAGCAGTACTTC; CDR3: CASSTRVYEQYF
J: TRBJ1-2; V: TRBV7-9; D: NA; size: many; DNA: TGTGCCAGCAGCTTAGGGACGTCGGTAGGACCTAACTATGGCTACACCTTC; CDR3: CASSLGTSVGPNYGYTF
J: TRBJ2-5; V: TRBV2; D: NA; size: many; DNA: TGTGCCAGCAAGTTGGGCCGGGAGACCCAGTACTTC; CDR3: CASKLGRETQYF
J: TRBJ2-1; V: TRBV18; D: NA; size: many; DNA: TGTGCCAGCTCACCACCGGGAGCCTACAATGAGCAGTTCTTC; CDR3: CASSPPGAYNEQFF
J: TRBJ1-1; V: TRBV7-3; D: NA; size: NA; DNA: TGTGCCAGCAGCTTATTCGGGGGAGCGAACACTGAAGCTTTCTTT; CDR3: CASSLFGGANTEAFF
J: TRBJ2-1; V: TRBV6-2/TRBV6-3; D: TRBD2; size: NA; DNA: TGTGCCAGCGCCGGGGGGGGATACAATGAGCAGTTCTTC; CDR3: CASAGGGYNEQFF
J: TRBJ1-2; V: TRBV7-2; D: NA; size: NA; DNA: TGTGCCAGCAGCTTAGGGGACCCCACCTTCCATAACTATGGCTACACCTTC; CDR3: CASSLGDPTFHNYGYTF
J: TRBJ2-1; V: TRBV6-2/TRBV6-3; D: TRBD1; size: few; DNA: TGTGCCAGCAGTTACGGGACAGGGACTTACAATGAGCAGTTCTTC; CDR3: CASSYGTGTYNEQFF
J: TRBJ2-1; V: TRBV12-3/TRBV12-4; D: NA; size: few; DNA: TGTGCCAGCAGTTCCTGGGCCAACAGCTACAATGAGCAGTTCTTC; CDR3: CASSSWANSYNEQFF
J: TRBJ2-3; V: TRBV12-3/TRBV12-4; D: TRBD2; size: few; DNA: TGTGCCAGCAGTTTAAAAGAGACTAGCGGGGGGAGCACAGATACGCAGTATTTT; CDR3: CASSLKETSGGSTDTQYF
J: TRBJ1-6; V: TRBV20-1; D: NA; size: many; DNA: TGCAGTGCTAGAGAACCGGGTAGAAATTCACCCCTCCACTTT; CDR3: CSAREPGRNSPLHF
J: TRBJ2-7; V: TRBV12-3/TRBV12-4; D: TRBD2; size: NA; DNA: TGTGCCAGCAGCCCCCCCCTAGCGGGGGGTCACGAGCAGTACTTC; CDR3: CASSPPLAGGHEQYF
J: TRBJ2-5; V: TRBV15; D: NA; size: few; DNA: TGTGCCACCAGCAGAGATGGGCCAGGGGCCGGAGAGACCCAGTACTTC; CDR3: CATSRDGPGAGETQYF
J: TRBJ1-4; V: TRBV7-9; D: NA; size: many; DNA: TGTGCCAGCAGCCCCGGGGTCGGGGAAAAACTGTTTTTT; CDR3: CASSPGVGEKLFF
J: TRBJ2-3; V: TRBV7-9; D: TRBD2; size: many; DNA: TGTGCCAGCAACATAGCGGGGGGGAACACAGATACGCAGTATTTT; CDR3: CASNIAGGNTDTQYF
J: TRBJ2-3; V: TRBV30; D: TRBD2; size: NA; DNA: TGTGCCTTTTCACTAGCGGGGGCGGATACGCAGTATTTT; CDR3: CAFSLAGADTQYF
J: TRBJ1-2; V: TRBV7-2; D: NA; size: few; DNA: TGTGCCAGCAGCTTAGCAGAAGCCTATGGCTACACCTTC; CDR3: CASSLAEAYGYTF
J: TRBJ1-6; V: TRBV7-8; D: TRBD1; size: few; DNA: TGTGCCAGCAGCCGCGGGACAGGGGGTAGGCCCCTCCACTTT; CDR3: CASSRGTGGRPLHF